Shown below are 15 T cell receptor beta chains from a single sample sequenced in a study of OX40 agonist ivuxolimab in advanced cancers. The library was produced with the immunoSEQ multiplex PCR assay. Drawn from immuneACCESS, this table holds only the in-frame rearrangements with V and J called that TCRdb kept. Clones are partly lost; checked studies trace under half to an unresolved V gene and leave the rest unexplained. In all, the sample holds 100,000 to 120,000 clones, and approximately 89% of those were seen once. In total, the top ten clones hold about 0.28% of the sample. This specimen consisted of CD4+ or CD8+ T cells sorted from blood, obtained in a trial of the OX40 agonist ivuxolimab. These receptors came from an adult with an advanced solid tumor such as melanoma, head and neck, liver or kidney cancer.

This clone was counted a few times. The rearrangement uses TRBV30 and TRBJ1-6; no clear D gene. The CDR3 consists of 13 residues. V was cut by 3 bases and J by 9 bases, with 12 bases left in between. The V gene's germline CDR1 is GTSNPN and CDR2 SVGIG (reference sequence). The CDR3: CAWSPMVGSPLHF. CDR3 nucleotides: TGTGCCTGGAGCCCGATGGTAGGTTCACCCCTCCACTTT.

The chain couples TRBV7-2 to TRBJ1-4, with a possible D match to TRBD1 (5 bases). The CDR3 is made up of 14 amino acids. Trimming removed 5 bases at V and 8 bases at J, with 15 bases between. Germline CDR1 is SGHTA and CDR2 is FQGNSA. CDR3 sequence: CASSPTEGREKLFF. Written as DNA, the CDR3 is TGTGCCAGCAGCCCAACGGAGGGGCGAGAAAAACTGTTTTTT.

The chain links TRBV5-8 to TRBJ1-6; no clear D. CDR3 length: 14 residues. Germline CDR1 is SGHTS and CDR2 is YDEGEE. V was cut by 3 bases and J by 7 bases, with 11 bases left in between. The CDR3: CASSSDLRNSPLHF. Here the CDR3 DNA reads TGTGCCAGCAGCTCGGACCTTAGGAATTCACCCCTCCACTTT.

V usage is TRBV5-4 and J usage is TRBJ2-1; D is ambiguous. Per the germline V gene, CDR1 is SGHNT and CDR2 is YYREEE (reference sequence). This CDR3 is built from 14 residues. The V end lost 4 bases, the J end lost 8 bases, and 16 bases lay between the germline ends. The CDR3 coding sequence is TGTGCCAGCAGCCCCCCTGAACGAAGGGATGAGCAGTTCTTC. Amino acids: CASSPPERRDEQFF.

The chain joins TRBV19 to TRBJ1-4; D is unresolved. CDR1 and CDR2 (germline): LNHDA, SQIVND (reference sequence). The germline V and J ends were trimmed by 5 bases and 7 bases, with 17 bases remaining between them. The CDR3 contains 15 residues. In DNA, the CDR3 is TGTGCCAGTAGTGTGCGTAGGGAGATCGGTGAAAAACTGTTTTTT. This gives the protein CASSVRREIGEKLFF.

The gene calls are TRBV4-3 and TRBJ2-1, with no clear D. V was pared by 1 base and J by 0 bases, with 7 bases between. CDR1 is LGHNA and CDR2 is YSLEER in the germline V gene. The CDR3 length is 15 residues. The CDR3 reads CASSQGTSSYNEQFF. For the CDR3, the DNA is TGCGCCAGCAGCCAAGGGACGAGCTCCTACAATGAGCAGTTCTTC.

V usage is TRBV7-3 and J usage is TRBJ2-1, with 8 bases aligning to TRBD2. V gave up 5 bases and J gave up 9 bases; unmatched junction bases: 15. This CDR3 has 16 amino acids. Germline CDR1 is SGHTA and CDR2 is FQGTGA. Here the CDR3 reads CASSTTQRGSRGEQFF. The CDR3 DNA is TGTGCCAGCAGCACCACTCAGCGGGGGTCTAGGGGTGAGCAGTTCTTC.

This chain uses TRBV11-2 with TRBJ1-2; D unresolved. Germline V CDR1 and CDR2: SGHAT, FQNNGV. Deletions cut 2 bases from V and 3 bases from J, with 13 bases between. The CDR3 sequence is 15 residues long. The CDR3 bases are TGTGCCAGCAGCTTAAATCCCGGGGAGGACTATGGCTACACCTTC. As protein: CASSLNPGEDYGYTF.

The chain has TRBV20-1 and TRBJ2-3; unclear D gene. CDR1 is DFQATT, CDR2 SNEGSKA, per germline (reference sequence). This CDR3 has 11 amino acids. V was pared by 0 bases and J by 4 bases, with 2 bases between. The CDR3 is CSAREADTQYF. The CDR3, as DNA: TGCAGTGCTAGAGAGGCAGATACGCAGTATTTT.

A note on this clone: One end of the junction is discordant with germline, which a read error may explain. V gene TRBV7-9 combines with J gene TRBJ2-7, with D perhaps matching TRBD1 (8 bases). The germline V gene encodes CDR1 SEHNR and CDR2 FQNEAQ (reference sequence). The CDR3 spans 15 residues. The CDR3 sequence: CASSYGQGGTYEQYF. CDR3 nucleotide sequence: TGTGCCAGCAGCTACGGACAGGGAGGGACCTATGAGCAGTACTTC.

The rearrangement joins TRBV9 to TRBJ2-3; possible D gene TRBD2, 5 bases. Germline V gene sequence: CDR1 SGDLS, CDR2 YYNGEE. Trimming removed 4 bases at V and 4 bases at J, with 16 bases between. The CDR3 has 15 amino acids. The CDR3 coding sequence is TGTGCCAGCAGCTCAGAAGGGAGCGCTGCAGATACGCAGTATTTT. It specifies CASSSEGSAADTQYF.

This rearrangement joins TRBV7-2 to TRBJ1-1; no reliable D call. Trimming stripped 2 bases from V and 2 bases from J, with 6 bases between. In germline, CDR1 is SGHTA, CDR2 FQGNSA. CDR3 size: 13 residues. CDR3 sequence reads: CASSLSLNTEAFF. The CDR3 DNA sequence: TGTGCCAGCAGCTTAAGCCTAAACACTGAAGCTTTCTTT.

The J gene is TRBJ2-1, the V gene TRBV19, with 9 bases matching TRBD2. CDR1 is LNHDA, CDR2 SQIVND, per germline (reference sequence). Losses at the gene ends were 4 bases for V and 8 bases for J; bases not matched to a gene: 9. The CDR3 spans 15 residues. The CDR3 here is CASSTSGKVEDEQFF. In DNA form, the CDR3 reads TGTGCCAGTAGTACTAGCGGGAAGGTAGAGGATGAGCAGTTCTTC.

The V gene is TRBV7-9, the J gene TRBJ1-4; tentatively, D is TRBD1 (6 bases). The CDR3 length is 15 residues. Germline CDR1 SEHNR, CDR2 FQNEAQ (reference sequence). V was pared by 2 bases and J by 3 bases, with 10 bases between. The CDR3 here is CASSLNRVANEKLFF. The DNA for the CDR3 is TGTGCCAGCAGCTTAAACAGGGTTGCTAATGAAAAACTGTTTTTT.

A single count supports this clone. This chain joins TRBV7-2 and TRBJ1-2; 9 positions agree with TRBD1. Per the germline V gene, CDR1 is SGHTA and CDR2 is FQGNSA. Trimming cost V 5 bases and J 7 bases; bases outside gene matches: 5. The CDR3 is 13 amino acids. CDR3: CASSEQGAGGYTF. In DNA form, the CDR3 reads TGTGCCAGCAGCGAACAGGGGGCGGGTGGCTACACCTTC.